The 13 T cell receptor beta chains listed next were all sequenced from one sample in a study of blood T cell repertoires in COVID-19. The data were produced by immunoSEQ multiplex PCR, yet TCRdb's version contains in-frame clones alone and is incomplete. This sample has about 95,000 clones, with under 90% found just once. Material: peripheral blood. The origin of the receptors is a human donor in a cohort sampled during active COVID-19.

The chain joins TRBV4-2 to TRBJ2-6, with unresolved D. The CDR3 runs to 18 residues. V lost 0 bases, J lost 0 bases, and 12 bases lay in between. Germline V gene sequence: CDR1 LGHNA, CDR2 YNFKEQ. The CDR3 region is CASSQDLGAGSGANVLTF. CDR3 sequence (DNA): TGTGCCAGCAGCCAAGATCTAGGAGCTGGCTCTGGGGCCAACGTCCTGACTTTC.

This chain joins TRBV2 and TRBJ2-4, with 13 bases aligning to TRBD2. Looked up from germline, CDR1 is SNHLY and CDR2 is FYNNEI. V lost 6 bases to trimming and J lost 7 bases; unmatched junction nucleotides: 6. This CDR3 spans 15 amino acids. CDR3 sequence reads: CASRGLAGVWNIQYF. The CDR3 DNA follows: TGTGCCAGCAGAGGACTAGCGGGAGTTTGGAACATTCAGTACTTC.

With respect to this clone: The sample carries other DNA sequences with the same CDR3. The chain uses TRBV11-2 and TRBJ2-7; D may be TRBD1 (5 bases). V lost 2 bases, J lost 3 bases, and 5 bases lay in between. Germline assignment: CDR1 SGHAT and CDR2 FQNNGV. The CDR3 loop spans 12 amino acids. CDR3 protein: CASSLQGYEQYF. CDR3 nucleotides: TGTGCCAGCAGCTTACAGGGCTACGAGCAGTACTTC.

The chain is built from TRBV24-1 and TRBJ1-2, with a tentative D call TRBD1 (6 bases). The CDR3 is made up of 14 amino acids. Germline V gives CDR1 KGHDR, CDR2 SFDVKD. Trimming stripped 1 base from V and 2 bases from J, with 7 bases between. The DNA for the CDR3 is TGTGCCACCAGTGATTTTGGGACAAACTATGGCTACACCTTC. Amino acid sequence: CATSDFGTNYGYTF.

The chain joins TRBV27 to TRBJ1-2, with D perhaps TRBD1 (5 bases). CDR1 is MNHEY, CDR2 SMNVEV, per germline (reference sequence). This CDR3 region has 13 residues. Deletions cut 6 bases from V and 2 bases from J, with 10 bases between. The CDR3 bases are TGTGCCAGCAGCCTGACAGAGAACTATGGCTACACCTTC. It specifies CASSLTENYGYTF.

The V and J genes are TRBV6-1 and TRBJ2-7, with a weak D call TRBD1 (8 bases). V lost 4 bases and J 1 base, leaving 17 bases between the germline ends. Germline V gene lookup returns CDR1 MNHNS and CDR2 SASEGT. This CDR3 contains 16 residues. CDR3 DNA: TGTGCCAGCAGTGTTTTACAGGGGGGGACTTCCTACGAGCAGTACTTC. As protein: CASSVLQGGTSYEQYF.

The V and J genes are TRBV11-2 and TRBJ1-2; weak D call: TRBD1 (5 bases). Germline values: CDR1 SGHAT, CDR2 FQNNGV. The CDR3 runs to 13 residues. V was pared by 4 bases and J by 8 bases, with 14 bases between. The CDR3 DNA follows: TGTGCCAGCAGCTCCCAGCAGGGCGCCGGCTACACCTTC. It is translated as CASSSQQGAGYTF.

The chain uses TRBV28 and TRBJ2-5; 16 bases map to TRBD2. This CDR3 is built from 18 residues. The germline V gene has CDR1 MDHEN and CDR2 SYDVKM. Losses at the gene ends were 5 bases for V and 2 bases for J; bases not matched to a gene: 8. CDR3 DNA sequence: TGTGCCAGCAGTATGGGACTAGCGGGAGGGCCGCGGCAAGAGACCCAGTACTTC. Its translation is CASSMGLAGGPRQETQYF.

The V call is TRBV28, the J call TRBJ1-2; the D gene is possibly TRBD1 (6 bases). Germline V CDR1 and CDR2: MDHEN, SYDVKM. The CDR3 length is 14 residues. The V gene lost 3 bases and the J gene lost 2 bases, with 10 bases spanning the gap. CDR3 coding DNA: TGTGCCAGCAGTTTGGCCACAGGGAACTATGGCTACACCTTC. Translated: CASSLATGNYGYTF.

CDR3 nucleotide sequence: TGCAGCGTCTCGGACGGACTGAACACCGGGGAGCTGTTTTTT. Its protein is CSVSDGLNTGELFF. The chain links TRBV29-1 to TRBJ2-2, with D perhaps TRBD2 (5 bases). The CDR3 totals 14 residues. V was pared by 6 bases and J by 1 base, with 12 bases between. Germline-derived CDR1 and CDR2 are SQVTM and ANQGSEA.

V and J are TRBV28 and TRBJ1-4, with TRBD1 matching over 10 bases. After removal of 6 bases from V and 5 bases from J, the junction contained 0 bases not matched to a gene. The CDR3 spans 13 residues. CDR1 is MDHEN and CDR2 is SYDVKM in the germline V gene. The CDR3: CASRGQGNEKLFF. The CDR3 DNA reads TGTGCCAGCAGGGGACAGGGGAATGAAAAACTGTTTTTT.

The J gene is TRBJ2-5, the V gene TRBV3-1 (or the pseudogene TRBV3-2); 10 bases fit TRBD2. Germline trimming cut 6 bases from V and 4 bases from J; bases unmatched to any gene: 8. Germline values: CDR1 LGHDT, CDR2 YNNKEL (reference sequence). The CDR3 covers 15 residues. CDR3 nucleotides: TGTGCCAGCAGTTTACTAGCGGGATACAGAGAGACCCAGTACTTC. It encodes CASSLLAGYRETQYF.

The chain combines TRBV27 with TRBJ2-7, with D uncertain. Trimming removed 6 bases from V and 0 bases from J, with 15 bases in between. This CDR3 is built from 15 residues. CDR1 MNHEY and CDR2 SMNVEV come from the germline V gene (reference sequence). Here the CDR3 reads CASSSGAMSSYEQYF. The CDR3 DNA follows: TGTGCCAGCAGCTCCGGTGCCATGAGCTCCTACGAGCAGTACTTC.